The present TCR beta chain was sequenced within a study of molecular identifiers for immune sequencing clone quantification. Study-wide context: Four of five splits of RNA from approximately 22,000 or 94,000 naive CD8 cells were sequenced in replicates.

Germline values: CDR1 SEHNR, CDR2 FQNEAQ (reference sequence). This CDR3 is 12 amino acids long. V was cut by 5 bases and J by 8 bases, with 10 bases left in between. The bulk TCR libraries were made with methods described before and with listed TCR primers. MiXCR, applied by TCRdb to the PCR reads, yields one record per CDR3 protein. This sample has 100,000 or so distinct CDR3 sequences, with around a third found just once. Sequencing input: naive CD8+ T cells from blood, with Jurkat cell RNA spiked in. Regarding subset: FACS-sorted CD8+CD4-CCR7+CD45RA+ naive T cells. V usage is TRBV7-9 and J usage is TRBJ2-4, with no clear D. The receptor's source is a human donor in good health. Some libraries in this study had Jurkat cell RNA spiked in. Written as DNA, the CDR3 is TGTGCCAGCAGCGGCACTTGGGACATTCAGTACTTC. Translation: CASSGTWDIQYF.